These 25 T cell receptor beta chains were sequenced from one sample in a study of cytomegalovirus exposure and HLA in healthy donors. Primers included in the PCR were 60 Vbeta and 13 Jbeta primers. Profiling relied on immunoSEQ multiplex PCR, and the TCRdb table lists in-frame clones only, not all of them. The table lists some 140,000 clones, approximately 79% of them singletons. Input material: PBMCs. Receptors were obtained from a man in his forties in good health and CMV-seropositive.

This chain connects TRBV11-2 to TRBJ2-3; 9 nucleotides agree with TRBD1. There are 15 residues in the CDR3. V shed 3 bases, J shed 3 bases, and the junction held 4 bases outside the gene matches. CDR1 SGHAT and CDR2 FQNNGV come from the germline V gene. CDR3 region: CASSFGTGWTDTQYF. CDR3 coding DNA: TGTGCCAGCAGCTTTGGGACAGGGTGGACAGATACGCAGTATTTT.

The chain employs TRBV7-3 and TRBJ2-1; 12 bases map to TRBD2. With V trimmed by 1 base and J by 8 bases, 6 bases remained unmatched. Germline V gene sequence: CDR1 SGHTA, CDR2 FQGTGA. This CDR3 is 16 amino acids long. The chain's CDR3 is CASSLKTSGRGDEQFF. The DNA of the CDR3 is TGTGCCAGCAGCTTAAAGACTAGCGGGAGAGGGGATGAGCAGTTCTTC.

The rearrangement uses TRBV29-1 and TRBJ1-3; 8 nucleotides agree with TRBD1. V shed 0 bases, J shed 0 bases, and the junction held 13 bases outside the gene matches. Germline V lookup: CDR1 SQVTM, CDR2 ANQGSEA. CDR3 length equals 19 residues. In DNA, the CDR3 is TGCAGCGTTGAAGATGGTGGGACAGGCTCTGCCCCCTCTGGAAACACCATATATTTT. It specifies CSVEDGGTGSAPSGNTIYF.

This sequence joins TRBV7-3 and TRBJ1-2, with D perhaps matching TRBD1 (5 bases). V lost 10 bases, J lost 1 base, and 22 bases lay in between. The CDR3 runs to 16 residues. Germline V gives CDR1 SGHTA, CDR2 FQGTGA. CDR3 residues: CATGRLSGGVNYGYTF. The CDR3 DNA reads TGTGCCACCGGGCGATTATCGGGGGGAGTTAACTATGGCTACACCTTC.

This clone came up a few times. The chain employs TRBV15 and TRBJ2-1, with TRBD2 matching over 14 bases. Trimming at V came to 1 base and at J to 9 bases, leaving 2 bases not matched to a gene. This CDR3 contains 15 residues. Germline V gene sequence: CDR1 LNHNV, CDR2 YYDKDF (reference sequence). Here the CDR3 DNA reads TGTGCCACCAGCAGAGGGACTAGCGGGAGGCGTGAGCAGTTCTTC. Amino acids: CATSRGTSGRREQFF.

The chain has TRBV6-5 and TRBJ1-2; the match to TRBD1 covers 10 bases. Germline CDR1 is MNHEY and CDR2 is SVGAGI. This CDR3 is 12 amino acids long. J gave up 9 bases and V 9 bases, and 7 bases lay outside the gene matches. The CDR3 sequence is CASGTGARSYTF. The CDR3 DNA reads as TGTGCCAGTGGGACAGGGGCAAGGAGCTACACCTTC.

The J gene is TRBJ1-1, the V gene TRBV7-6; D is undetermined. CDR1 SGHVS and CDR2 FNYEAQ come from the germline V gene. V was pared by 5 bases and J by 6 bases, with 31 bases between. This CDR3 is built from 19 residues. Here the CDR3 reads CASSIHSPTGGGSGAEAFF. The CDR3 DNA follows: TGTGCCAGCAGCATCCATAGCCCCACCGGTGGAGGGTCCGGGGCTGAAGCTTTCTTT.

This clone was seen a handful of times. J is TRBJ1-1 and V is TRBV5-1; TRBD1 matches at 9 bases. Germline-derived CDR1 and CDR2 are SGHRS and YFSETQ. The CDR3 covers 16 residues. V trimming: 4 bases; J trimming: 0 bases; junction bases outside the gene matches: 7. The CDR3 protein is CASSPGQGSMNTEAFF. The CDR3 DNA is TGCGCCAGCAGCCCTGGACAGGGGTCGATGAACACTGAAGCTTTCTTT.

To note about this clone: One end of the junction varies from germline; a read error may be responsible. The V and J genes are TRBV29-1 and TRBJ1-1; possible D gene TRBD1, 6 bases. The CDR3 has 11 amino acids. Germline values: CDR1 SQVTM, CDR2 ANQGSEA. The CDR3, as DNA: TGCAGCGCTGAACAGGGCTGGGTAGCTTTCTTT. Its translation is CSAEQGWVAFF.

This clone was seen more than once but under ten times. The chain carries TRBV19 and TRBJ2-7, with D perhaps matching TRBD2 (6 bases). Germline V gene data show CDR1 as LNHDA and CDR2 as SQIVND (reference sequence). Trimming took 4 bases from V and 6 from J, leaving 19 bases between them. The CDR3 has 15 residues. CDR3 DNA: TGTGCCAGTAGTACTGGGACTGGGGCCGGTGGCGAGCAGTACTTC. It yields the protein CASSTGTGAGGEQYF.

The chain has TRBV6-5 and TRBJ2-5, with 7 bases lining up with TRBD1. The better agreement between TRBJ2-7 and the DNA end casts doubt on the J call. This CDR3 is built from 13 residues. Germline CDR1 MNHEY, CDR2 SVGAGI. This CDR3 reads CASSQGQMYEQYF. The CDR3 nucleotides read TGTGCCAGCAGCCAGGGACAGATGTACGAGCAGTACTTC.

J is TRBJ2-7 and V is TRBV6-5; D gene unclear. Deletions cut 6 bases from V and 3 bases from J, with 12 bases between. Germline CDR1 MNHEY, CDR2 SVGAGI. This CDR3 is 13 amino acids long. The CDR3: CASSPGQYYEQYF. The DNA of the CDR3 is TGTGCCAGCAGCCCTGGGCAGTACTACGAGCAGTACTTC.

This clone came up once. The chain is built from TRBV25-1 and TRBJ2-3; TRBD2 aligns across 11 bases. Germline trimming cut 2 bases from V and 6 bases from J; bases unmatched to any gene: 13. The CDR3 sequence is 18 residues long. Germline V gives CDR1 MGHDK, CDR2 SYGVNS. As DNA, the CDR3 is TGTGCCAGCAGTGAAGCCCCGGGACTAGCGGATCCTAGGGATACGCAGTATTTT. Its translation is CASSEAPGLADPRDTQYF. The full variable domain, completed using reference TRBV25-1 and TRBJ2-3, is EADIYQTPRYLVIGTGKKITLECSQTMGHDKMYWYQQDPGMELHLIHYSYGVNSTEKGDLSSESTVSRIRTEHFPLTLESARPSHTSQYLCASSEAPGLADPRDTQYFGPGTRLTVL.

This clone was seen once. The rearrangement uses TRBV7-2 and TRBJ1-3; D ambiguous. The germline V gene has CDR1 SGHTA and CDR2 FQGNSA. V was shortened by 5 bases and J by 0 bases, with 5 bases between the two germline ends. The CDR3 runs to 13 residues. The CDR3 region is CASSGRSGNTIYF. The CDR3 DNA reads TGTGCCAGCAGCGGCCGCTCTGGAAACACCATATATTTT.

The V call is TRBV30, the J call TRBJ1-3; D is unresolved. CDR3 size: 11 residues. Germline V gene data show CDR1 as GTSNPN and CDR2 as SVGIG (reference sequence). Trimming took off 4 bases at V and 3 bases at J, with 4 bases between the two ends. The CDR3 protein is CAWKHGNTIYF. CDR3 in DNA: TGTGCCTGGAAGCATGGAAACACCATATATTTT.

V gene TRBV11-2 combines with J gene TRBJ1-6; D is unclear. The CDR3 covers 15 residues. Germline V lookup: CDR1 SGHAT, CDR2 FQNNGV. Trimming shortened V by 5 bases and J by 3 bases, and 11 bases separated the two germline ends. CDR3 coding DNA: TGTGCCAGCAGCACCCGGGGAGACTATAATTCACCCCTCCACTTT. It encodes CASSTRGDYNSPLHF. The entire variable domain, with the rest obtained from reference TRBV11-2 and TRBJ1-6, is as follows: EAGVAQSPRYKIIEKRQSVAFWCNPISGHATLYWYQQILGQGPKLLIQFQNNGVVDDSQLPKDRFSAERLKGVDSTLKIQPAKLEDSAVYLCASSTRGDYNSPLHFGNGTRLTVT.

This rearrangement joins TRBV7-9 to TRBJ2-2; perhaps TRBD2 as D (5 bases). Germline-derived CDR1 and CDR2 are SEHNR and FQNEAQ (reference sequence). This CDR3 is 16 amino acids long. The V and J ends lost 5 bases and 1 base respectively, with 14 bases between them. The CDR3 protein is CASSLISGGNTGELFF. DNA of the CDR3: TGTGCCAGCAGCCTCATCTCCGGAGGGAACACCGGGGAGCTGTTTTTT.

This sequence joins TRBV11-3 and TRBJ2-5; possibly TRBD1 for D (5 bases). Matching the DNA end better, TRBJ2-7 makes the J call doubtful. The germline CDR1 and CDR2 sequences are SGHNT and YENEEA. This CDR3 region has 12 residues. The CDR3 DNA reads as TGTGCCAGCAGCTTAAGGGGCTACGAGCAGTACTTC. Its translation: CASSLRGYEQYF.

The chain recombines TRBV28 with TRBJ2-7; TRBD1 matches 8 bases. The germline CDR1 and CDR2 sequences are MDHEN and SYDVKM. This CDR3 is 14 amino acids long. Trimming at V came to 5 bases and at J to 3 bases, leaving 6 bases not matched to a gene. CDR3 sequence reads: CASSTGQGSYEQYF. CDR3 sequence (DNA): TGTGCCAGCAGTACCGGACAGGGCAGCTACGAGCAGTACTTC.

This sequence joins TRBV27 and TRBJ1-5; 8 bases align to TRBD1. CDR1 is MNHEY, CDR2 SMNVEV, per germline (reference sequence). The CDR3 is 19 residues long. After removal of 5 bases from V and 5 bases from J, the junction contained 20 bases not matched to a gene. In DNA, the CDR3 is TGTGCCAGCAGTCCCCGACCAGGACAGGGCAAGTTAATGCATCAGCCCCAGCATTTT. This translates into CASSPRPGQGKLMHQPQHF.

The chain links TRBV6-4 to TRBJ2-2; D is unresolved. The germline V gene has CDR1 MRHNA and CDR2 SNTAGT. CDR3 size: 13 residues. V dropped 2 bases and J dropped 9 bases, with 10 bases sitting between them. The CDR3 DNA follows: TGTGCCAGCAGTGACAAAGGCGGCAGGGAGCTGTTTTTT. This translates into CASSDKGGRELFF.

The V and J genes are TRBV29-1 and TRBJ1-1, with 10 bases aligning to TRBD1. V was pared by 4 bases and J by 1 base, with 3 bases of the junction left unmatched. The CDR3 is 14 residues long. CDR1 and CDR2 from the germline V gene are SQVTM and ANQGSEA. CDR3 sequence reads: CSVGGQGENTEAFF. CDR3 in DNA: TGCAGCGTTGGTGGACAGGGGGAGAACACTGAAGCTTTCTTT.

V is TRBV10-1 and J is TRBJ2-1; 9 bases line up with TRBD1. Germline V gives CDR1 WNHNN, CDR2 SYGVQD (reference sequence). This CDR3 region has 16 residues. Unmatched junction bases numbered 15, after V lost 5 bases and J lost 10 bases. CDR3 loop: CASSSQSGTGKTEQFF. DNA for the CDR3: TGCGCCAGCAGTTCGCAAAGCGGGACAGGGAAAACGGAGCAGTTCTTC.

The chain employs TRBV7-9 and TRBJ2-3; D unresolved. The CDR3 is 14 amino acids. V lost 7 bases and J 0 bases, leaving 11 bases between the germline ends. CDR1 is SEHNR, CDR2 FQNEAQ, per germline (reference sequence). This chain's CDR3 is CASIPLESTDTQYF. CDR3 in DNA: TGTGCCAGCATACCCCTAGAAAGCACAGATACGCAGTATTTT.

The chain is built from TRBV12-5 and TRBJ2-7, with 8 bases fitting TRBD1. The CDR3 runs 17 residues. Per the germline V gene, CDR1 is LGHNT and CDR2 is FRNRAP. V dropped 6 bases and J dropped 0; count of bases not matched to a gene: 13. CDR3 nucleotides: TGTGCTAGTGGCAACTCGCCGGGGACAGGCCTCTCCTACGAGCAGTACTTC. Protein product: CASGNSPGTGLSYEQYF.